The next 4 T cell receptor beta chains were all read from a single sample in a study of blood T cells in healthy people across ages. A second 7 to 11 cycle PCR used barcoded and J-beta primers. TCRdb re-analysed the 5' RACE reads in MiXCR, keeping a single row per CDR3 protein. The sample shows roughly 1,100,000 distinct CDR3 sequences, roughly a quarter of them seen only once. This same sample was also taken into another study, of T cells of mothers and their children.

The sample comprised blood. Receptors originate from a girl aged 2 to 10 in good health.

This clonotype was picked up a small number of times. V and J are TRBV5-1 and TRBJ1-1; 7 bases agree with TRBD1. This CDR3 has 16 amino acids. Looked up from germline, CDR1 is SGHRS and CDR2 is YFSETQ. V shed 3 bases and J 1 base; nucleotides not matched to a gene: 9. In nucleotides, the CDR3 is TGCGCCAGCAGCTACAACACCGGGACAGCGAACACTGAAGCTTTCTTT. Protein sequence: CASSYNTGTANTEAFF. Full variable domain (outside the CDR3, taken from reference TRBV5-1 and TRBJ1-1): KAGVTQTPRYLIKTRGQQVTLSCSPISGHRSVSWYQQTPGQGLQFLFEYFSETQRNKGNFPGRFSGRQFSNSRSEMNVSTLELGDSALYLCASSYNTGTANTEAFFGQGTRLTVV.

The chain has TRBV5-6 and TRBJ2-1; D is possibly TRBD2 (6 bases). Germline V lookup: CDR1 SGHDT, CDR2 YYEEEE. V gave up 2 bases and J gave up 0 bases, with 12 bases separating them. This CDR3 has 16 residues. CDR3 region: CASSFLGGDSYNEQFF. CDR3 sequence (DNA): TGTGCCAGCAGCTTCCTTGGCGGGGACTCCTACAATGAGCAGTTCTTC.

This clonotype was observed a few times. V usage is TRBV3-1 and J usage is TRBJ2-3; possible D gene TRBD2, 5 bases. The CDR3 is made up of 15 amino acids. V was clipped by 2 bases and J by 1 base, with 10 bases between them. Looked up from germline, CDR1 is LGHDT and CDR2 is YNNKEL (reference sequence). CDR3 DNA sequence: TGTGCCAGCAGCCAACGCATGAGGGGCACAGATACGCAGTATTTT. Translation: CASSQRMRGTDTQYF.

The chain joins TRBV10-3 to TRBJ2-5, with 10 bases lining up with TRBD2. The DNA end favors TRBJ2-7, so the J call may be wrong. The CDR3 contains 16 residues. The germline V gene has CDR1 ENHRY and CDR2 SYGVKD. The CDR3: CAIRSITSGVSYEQYF. In DNA form, the CDR3 reads TGTGCCATCAGGTCCATTACTAGCGGGGTTTCCTACGAGCAGTACTTC.